The TCR beta chain described here comes from a study of cytomegalovirus exposure and HLA in healthy donors. The PCR had 60 Vbeta and 13 Jbeta primers. The assay was immunoSEQ multiplex PCR, and TCRdb's table has in-frame clones only and misses some. The sample carries approximately 69,000 clones, more than 75% recorded once. To note about this clone: As yet, its antigen is unknown.

Overall study results and limits: Analysis was performed later, and it showed HLA-associated TCR beta chains to be more clonally expanded than equally common others. Judged likely to be a sequencing artifact was a cluster of highly shared sequence variants. Some public TCRs appeared in many individuals, while most sequences were rare.

CDR1 and CDR2 from the germline V gene are LNHDA and SQIVND (reference sequence). The CDR3 loop spans 19 amino acids. V was clipped by 7 bases and J by 0 bases; unmatched bases: 11. This clonotype originated in a man aged 18-30 years in good health and CMV-seronegative. Material: PBMCs. The chain carries TRBV19 and TRBJ2-3; 15 bases match TRBD2. The CDR3, as DNA: TGTGCCAGTAATCCTAGGGGGACTAGCGGGGGGTGGAGCACAGATACGCAGTATTTT. The encoded protein is CASNPRGTSGGWSTDTQYF.